This T cell receptor beta chain emerged from a study of T cell changes during pregnancy in multiple sclerosis. Here immunoSEQ multiplex PCR was the method, and the copy in TCRdb shows in-frame clones only, minus some. Of approximately 30,000 clones in the sample, about 92% are singletons; the top ten hold over 4.5%. By proportion, this clone is medium-sized. V was trimmed by 3 bases and J by 4 bases, leaving 9 bases between them. This CDR3 has 14 amino acids. CDR1 is MRHNA and CDR2 is SNTAGT in the germline V gene. The material sequenced was CD8+ T cells from peripheral blood mononuclear cells, taken in the first trimester of pregnancy. The rearrangement uses TRBV6-4 and TRBJ2-2, with D perhaps matching TRBD2 (5 bases). The sequence derives from a female donor with multiple sclerosis, enrolled in a pregnancy study. The CDR3 spells CASSENSATGELFF. As DNA, the CDR3 is TGTGCCAGCAGTGAGAATAGCGCCACCGGGGAGCTGTTTTTT.